The rows below give T cell receptor beta chains drawn from one sample of a study of identical twins. TCRdb redid the calling of the 5' RACE reads with MiXCR, one entry per CDR3 protein. Of 250,000 or so distinct CDR3 sequences listed, 5.5% to 7% are singletons. These data were also reused for a study on yellow fever vaccine responses in identical twins.

The sequencing input was memory (CD45RO+) T cells sorted from blood. The receptor source for this set is a woman aged 18-35 years in good health. The CDR3 runs from the conserved cysteine through the conserved F or W. The order of the fields is J gene, D gene, clone size, V gene, CDR3 protein, CDR3 DNA. D genes are given only for firm matches. The listing skips clone size in some rows; elsewhere it reads once, few, many or a size class.

J: TRBJ2-4; D: TRBD2; size: many; V: TRBV5-1; CDR3: CASSLSGGGAKNIQYF; DNA: TGCGCCAGCAGCTTAAGCGGGGGAGGTGCCAAAAACATTCAGTACTTC
J: TRBJ2-7; D: TRBD2; size: NA; V: TRBV2; CDR3: CASRPSGSEQYF; DNA: TGTGCCAGCAGACCGAGCGGGAGCGAGCAGTACTTC
J: TRBJ2-1; D: NA; size: many; V: TRBV2; CDR3: CASSAEVSSYNEQFF; DNA: TGTGCCAGCAGTGCGGAAGTGTCCTCCTACAATGAGCAGTTCTTC
J: TRBJ2-4; D: NA; size: NA; V: TRBV12-3/TRBV12-4; CDR3: CASSQGTGLPALNIQYF; DNA: TGTGCCAGCAGTCAAGGAACGGGACTCCCAGCCCTAAACATTCAGTACTTC
J: TRBJ2-1; D: TRBD2; size: many; V: TRBV7-8; CDR3: CASSFGTSGIFEQFF; DNA: TGTGCCAGCAGCTTCGGGACTAGCGGGATATTTGAGCAGTTCTTC
J: TRBJ2-5; D: TRBD1; size: few; V: TRBV6-5; CDR3: CASSYEPGGEKTQYF; DNA: TGTGCCAGCAGTTACGAGCCAGGGGGCGAGAAGACCCAGTACTTC
J: TRBJ2-2; D: TRBD2; size: NA; V: TRBV3-1; CDR3: CASRGGGELFF; DNA: TGTGCCAGCCGGGGGGGCGGGGAGCTGTTTTTT
J: TRBJ2-1; D: NA; size: few; V: TRBV20-1; CDR3: CSARDSNSYNEQFF; DNA: TGCAGTGCTAGAGATAGTAACTCCTACAATGAGCAGTTCTTC
J: TRBJ2-7; D: TRBD1; size: NA; V: TRBV20-1; CDR3: CSAKDRGVEQYF; DNA: TGCAGTGCCAAAGACAGGGGGGTCGAGCAGTACTTC
J: TRBJ2-4; D: NA; size: NA; V: TRBV9; CDR3: CASSVPGSKNIQYF; DNA: TGTGCCAGCAGCGTTCCCGGGAGCAAAAACATTCAGTACTTC
J: TRBJ1-1; D: NA; size: many; V: TRBV7-9; CDR3: CASSLIRGTTEAFF; DNA: TGTGCCAGCAGCTTAATCCGGGGGACCACTGAAGCTTTCTTT
J: TRBJ2-7; D: TRBD1; size: few; V: TRBV18; CDR3: CASSPRDRYFEQYF; DNA: TGTGCCAGCTCACCACGGGACAGGTATTTCGAGCAGTACTTC
J: TRBJ1-3; D: NA; size: NA; V: TRBV28; CDR3: CASSSPALGNTIYF; DNA: TGTGCCAGCAGTTCCCCGGCTCTGGGAAACACCATATATTTT
J: TRBJ1-1; D: NA; size: NA; V: TRBV9; CDR3: CASSPREGRYDTEAFF; DNA: TGTGCCAGCAGCCCCCGGGAGGGGCGATATGACACTGAAGCTTTCTTT
J: TRBJ2-4; D: NA; size: NA; V: TRBV11-2; CDR3: CASSHRLVLGVDTKNIQYF; DNA: TGTGCCAGCAGCCATAGACTAGTTCTCGGTGTTGATACCAAAAACATTCAGTACTTC
J: TRBJ1-6; D: NA; size: NA; V: TRBV27; CDR3: CASSSSLTSYNSPLHF; DNA: TGTGCCAGCAGTTCCTCCCTGACCTCCTATAATTCACCCCTCCACTTT
J: TRBJ1-2; D: TRBD1; size: few; V: TRBV28; CDR3: CASSKRQGLNYGYTF; DNA: TGTGCCAGCAGTAAAAGACAGGGGCTAAACTATGGCTACACCTTC
J: TRBJ2-1; D: TRBD2; size: NA; V: TRBV20-1; CDR3: CSAPTPGLDYNEQFF; DNA: TGCAGTGCCCCCACTCCGGGACTAGATTACAATGAGCAGTTCTTC
J: TRBJ1-5; D: NA; size: many; V: TRBV5-1; CDR3: CASSPDGMAEPQHF; DNA: TGCGCCAGCAGCCCGGACGGAATGGCTGAGCCCCAGCATTTT
J: TRBJ2-3; D: NA; size: NA; V: TRBV4-1; CDR3: CASSHPRNKGDTQYF; DNA: TGCGCCAGCAGCCACCCTCGGAATAAGGGAGATACGCAGTATTTT
J: TRBJ1-2; D: NA; size: few; V: TRBV29-1; CDR3: CSAGTKRGYTF; DNA: TGCAGCGCCGGGACCAAACGGGGCTACACCTTC
J: TRBJ2-2; D: NA; size: few; V: TRBV18; CDR3: CASSPNTPAMNTGELFF; DNA: TGTGCCAGCTCACCCAACACTCCAGCCATGAACACCGGGGAGCTGTTTTTT
J: TRBJ2-1; D: TRBD1; size: NA; V: TRBV5-5; CDR3: CASSSAGTGLYEQFF; DNA: TGTGCCAGCAGCTCCGCCGGGACAGGTCTATATGAGCAGTTCTTC
J: TRBJ2-7; D: TRBD1; size: NA; V: TRBV9; CDR3: CASSADGQGGREQYF; DNA: TGTGCCAGCAGCGCCGACGGACAGGGTGGACGCGAGCAGTACTTC
J: TRBJ2-1; D: NA; size: NA; V: TRBV5-1; CDR3: CASSLGGMYNEQFF; DNA: TGCGCCAGCAGCTTGGGTGGGATGTACAATGAGCAGTTCTTC
J: TRBJ1-1; D: NA; size: many; V: TRBV7-2; CDR3: CASSLRPPVTGNTEAFF; DNA: TGTGCCAGCAGCCTTAGGCCCCCAGTGACAGGGAACACTGAAGCTTTCTTT
J: TRBJ2-3; D: NA; size: few; V: TRBV6-1; CDR3: CASSEGGGDTQYF; DNA: TGTGCCAGCAGTGAGGGTGGGGGAGATACGCAGTATTTT